By share, the clone carrying this TCR beta chain counts as medium-sized. This entry belongs to a study of T cells after posttransplantation cyclophosphamide. Busulfan-fludarabine conditioning, marrow transplant, and cyclophosphamide on days +3 and +4 were administered. The CDR3 is 17 amino acids. The ends were cut back, 5 bases at V and 9 bases at J, with 26 bases in the middle. CDR1 and CDR2 from the germline V gene are SEHNR and FQNEAQ (reference sequence). Some clones are missing from TCRdb's copy, which holds only in-frame ones; the method was immunoSEQ multiplex PCR. Singletons are absent from the sample, which has roughly 2,700 clones.

V gene TRBV7-9 combines with J gene TRBJ2-1, with unresolved D. The sequence was collected from a female patient in her 50s who received an allogeneic stem cell transplant from a related donor, was CMV-positive, and had no GVHD. Some T cells may have originated in the graft donor. This material consisted of PBMCs, taken after allogeneic stem cell transplant with posttransplant cyclophosphamide. CDR3 in DNA: TGTGCCAGCAGCATGTCCTCAGGTAGAACCCTCCCCGGTGAGCAGTTCTTC. It yields the protein CASSMSSGRTLPGEQFF. The full variable domain, in which reference TRBV7-9 and TRBJ2-1 provide the parts outside the CDR3, is DTGVSQNPRHKITKRGQNVTFRCDPISEHNRLYWYRQTLGQGPEFLTYFQNEAQLEKSRLLSDRFSAERPKGSFSTLEIQRTEQGDSAMYLCASSMSSGRTLPGEQFFGPGTRLTVL.